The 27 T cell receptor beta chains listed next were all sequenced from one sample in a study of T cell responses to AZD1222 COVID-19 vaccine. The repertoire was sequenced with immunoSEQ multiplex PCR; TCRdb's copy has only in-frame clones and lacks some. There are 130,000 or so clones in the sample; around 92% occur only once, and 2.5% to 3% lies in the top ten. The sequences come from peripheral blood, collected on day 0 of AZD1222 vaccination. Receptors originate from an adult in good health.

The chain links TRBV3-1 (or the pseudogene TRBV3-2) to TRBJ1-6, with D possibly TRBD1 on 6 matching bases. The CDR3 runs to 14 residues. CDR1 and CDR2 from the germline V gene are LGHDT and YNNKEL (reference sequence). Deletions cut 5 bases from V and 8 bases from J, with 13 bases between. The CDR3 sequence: CASSELHRDSPLHF. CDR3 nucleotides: TGTGCCAGCAGCGAACTCCACAGGGATTCACCCCTCCACTTT.

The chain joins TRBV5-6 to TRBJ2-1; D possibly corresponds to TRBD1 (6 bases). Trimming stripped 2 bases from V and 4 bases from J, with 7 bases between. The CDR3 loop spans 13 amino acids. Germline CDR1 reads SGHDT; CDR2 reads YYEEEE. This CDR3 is CASSLDRYNEQFF. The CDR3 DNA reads TGTGCCAGCAGCTTAGACAGGTACAATGAGCAGTTCTTC.

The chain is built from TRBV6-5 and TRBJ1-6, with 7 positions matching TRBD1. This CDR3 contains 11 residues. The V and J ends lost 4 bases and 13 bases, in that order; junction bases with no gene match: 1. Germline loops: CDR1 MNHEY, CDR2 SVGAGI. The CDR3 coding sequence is TGTGCCAGCAGTTCACAGGGGCCCCTCCACTTT. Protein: CASSSQGPLHF.

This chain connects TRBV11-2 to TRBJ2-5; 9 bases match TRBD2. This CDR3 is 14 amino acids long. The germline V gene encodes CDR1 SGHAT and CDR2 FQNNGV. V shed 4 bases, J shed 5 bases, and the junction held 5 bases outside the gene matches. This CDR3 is CASSSSGMRETQYF. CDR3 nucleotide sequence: TGTGCCAGCAGCTCTAGCGGGATGCGTGAGACCCAGTACTTC.

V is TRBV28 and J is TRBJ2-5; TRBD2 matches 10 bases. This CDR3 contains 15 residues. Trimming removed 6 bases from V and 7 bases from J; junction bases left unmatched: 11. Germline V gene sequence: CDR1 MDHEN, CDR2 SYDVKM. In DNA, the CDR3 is TGTGCCAGCAGCAGGACTAGCGGAGGGGTAGGGACCCAGTACTTC. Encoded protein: CASSRTSGGVGTQYF.

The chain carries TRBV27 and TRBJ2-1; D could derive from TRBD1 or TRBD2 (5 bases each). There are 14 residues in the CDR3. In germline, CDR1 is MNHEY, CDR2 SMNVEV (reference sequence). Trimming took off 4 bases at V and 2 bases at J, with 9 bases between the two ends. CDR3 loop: CASSSGTPYNEQFF. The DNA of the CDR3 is TGTGCCAGCAGTTCCGGGACCCCCTACAATGAGCAGTTCTTC.

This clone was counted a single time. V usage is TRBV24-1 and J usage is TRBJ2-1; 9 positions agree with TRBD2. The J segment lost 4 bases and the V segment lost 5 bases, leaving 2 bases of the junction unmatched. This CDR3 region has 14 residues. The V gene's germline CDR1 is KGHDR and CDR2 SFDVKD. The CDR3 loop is CATSALAGYNEQFF. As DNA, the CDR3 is TGTGCCACCAGTGCCCTAGCGGGGTACAATGAGCAGTTCTTC.

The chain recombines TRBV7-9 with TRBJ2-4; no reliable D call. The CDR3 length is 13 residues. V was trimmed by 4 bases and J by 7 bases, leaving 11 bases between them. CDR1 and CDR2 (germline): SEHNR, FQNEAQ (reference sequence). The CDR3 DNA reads TGTGCCAGCAGCTCCGGGCCTGCGAACATTCAGTACTTC. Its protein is CASSSGPANIQYF.

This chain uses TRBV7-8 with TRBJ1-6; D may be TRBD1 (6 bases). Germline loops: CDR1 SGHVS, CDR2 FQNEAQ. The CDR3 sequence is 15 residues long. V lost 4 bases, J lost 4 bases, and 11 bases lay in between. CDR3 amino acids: CASSYARGYNSPLHF. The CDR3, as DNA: TGTGCCAGCAGCTACGCCAGGGGTTATAATTCACCCCTCCACTTT.

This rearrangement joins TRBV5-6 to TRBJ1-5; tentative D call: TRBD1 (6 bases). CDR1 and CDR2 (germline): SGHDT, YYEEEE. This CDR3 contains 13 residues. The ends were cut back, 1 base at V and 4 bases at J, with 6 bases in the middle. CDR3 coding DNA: TGTGCCAGCAGCTTGCAGGGGAATCAGCCCCAGCATTTT. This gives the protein CASSLQGNQPQHF.

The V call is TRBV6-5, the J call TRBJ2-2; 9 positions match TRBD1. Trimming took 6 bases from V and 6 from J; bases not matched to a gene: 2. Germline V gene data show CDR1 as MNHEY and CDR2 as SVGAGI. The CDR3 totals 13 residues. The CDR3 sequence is CASRRQGAGELFF. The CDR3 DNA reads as TGTGCCAGCAGAAGACAGGGGGCCGGGGAGCTGTTTTTT.

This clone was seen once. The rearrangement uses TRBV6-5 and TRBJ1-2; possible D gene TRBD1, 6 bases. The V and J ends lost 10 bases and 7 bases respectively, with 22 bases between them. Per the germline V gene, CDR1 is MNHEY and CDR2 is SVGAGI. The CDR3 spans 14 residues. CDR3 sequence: CATYGQFPYGGYTF. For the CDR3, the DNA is TGTGCCACCTACGGACAGTTCCCTTATGGTGGCTACACCTTC.

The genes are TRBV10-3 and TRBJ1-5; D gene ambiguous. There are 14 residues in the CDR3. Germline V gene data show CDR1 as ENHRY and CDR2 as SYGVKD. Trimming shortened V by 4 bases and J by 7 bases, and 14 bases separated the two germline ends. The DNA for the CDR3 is TGTGCCATCAGTGGGGAGCCTGGCGGGCAGCCCCAGCATTTT. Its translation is CAISGEPGGQPQHF.

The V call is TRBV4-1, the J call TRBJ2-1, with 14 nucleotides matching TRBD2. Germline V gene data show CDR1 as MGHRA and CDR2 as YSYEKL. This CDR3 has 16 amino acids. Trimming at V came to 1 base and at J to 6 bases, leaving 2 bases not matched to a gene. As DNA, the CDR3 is TGCGCCAGCAGCCAAGTGACTAGCGGGGGGGTCAATGAGCAGTTCTTC. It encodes CASSQVTSGGVNEQFF.

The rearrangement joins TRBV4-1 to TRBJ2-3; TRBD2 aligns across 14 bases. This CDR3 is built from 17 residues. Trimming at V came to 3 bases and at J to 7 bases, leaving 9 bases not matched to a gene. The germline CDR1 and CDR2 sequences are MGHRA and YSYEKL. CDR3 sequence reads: CASSQDDGTSGSYTQYF. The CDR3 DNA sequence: TGCGCCAGCAGCCAGGATGACGGGACTAGCGGGAGTTATACGCAGTATTTT.

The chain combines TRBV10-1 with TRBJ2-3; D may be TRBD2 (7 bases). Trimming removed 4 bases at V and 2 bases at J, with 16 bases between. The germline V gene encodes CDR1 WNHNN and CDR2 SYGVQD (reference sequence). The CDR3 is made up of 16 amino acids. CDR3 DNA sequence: TGCGCCAGCAGTGCCGGTCGGGGGGCCTTCACAGATACGCAGTATTTT. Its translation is CASSAGRGAFTDTQYF.

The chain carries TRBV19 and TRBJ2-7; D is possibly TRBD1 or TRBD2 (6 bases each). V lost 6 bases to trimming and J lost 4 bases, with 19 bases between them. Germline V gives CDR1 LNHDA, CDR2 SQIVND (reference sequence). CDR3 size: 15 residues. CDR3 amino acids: CASRTSQGGMYEQYF. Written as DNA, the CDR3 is TGTGCCAGTAGAACATCACAGGGAGGTATGTACGAGCAGTACTTC.

The CDR3 DNA reads TGTGCCAGCAGCTTAGGCTTGGTAGGCGAGCAGTACTTC. As protein: CASSLGLVGEQYF. V gene TRBV7-9 combines with J gene TRBJ2-7; unclear D gene. The germline V and J ends were trimmed by 1 base and 6 bases, with 10 bases remaining between them. The germline gives CDR1 SEHNR, CDR2 FQNEAQ (reference sequence). This CDR3 has 13 amino acids. Full variable domain (outside the CDR3, taken from reference TRBV7-9 and TRBJ2-7): DTGVSQNPRHKITKRGQNVTFRCDPISEHNRLYWYRQTLGQGPEFLTYFQNEAQLEKSRLLSDRFSAERPKGSFSTLEIQRTEQGDSAMYLCASSLGLVGEQYFGPGTRLTVT.

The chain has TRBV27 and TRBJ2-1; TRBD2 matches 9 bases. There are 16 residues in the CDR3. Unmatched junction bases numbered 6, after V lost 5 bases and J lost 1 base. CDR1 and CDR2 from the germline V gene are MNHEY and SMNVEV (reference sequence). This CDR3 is CASSPSGRLSYNEQFF. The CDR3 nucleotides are TGTGCCAGCAGTCCAAGCGGGAGGCTTTCCTACAATGAGCAGTTCTTC.

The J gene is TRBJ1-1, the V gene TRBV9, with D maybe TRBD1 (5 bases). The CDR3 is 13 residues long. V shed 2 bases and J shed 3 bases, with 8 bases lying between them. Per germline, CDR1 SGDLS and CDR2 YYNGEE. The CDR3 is CASSVMGDTEAFF. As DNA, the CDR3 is TGTGCCAGCAGCGTGATGGGGGACACTGAAGCTTTCTTT.

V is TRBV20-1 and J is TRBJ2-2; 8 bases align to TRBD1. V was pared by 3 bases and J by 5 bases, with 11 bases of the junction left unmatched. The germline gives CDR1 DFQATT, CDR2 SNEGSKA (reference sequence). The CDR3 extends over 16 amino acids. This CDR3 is CSASLAGGPRTGELFF. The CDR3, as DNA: TGCAGTGCTAGTCTCGCAGGGGGCCCTAGGACCGGGGAGCTGTTTTTT.

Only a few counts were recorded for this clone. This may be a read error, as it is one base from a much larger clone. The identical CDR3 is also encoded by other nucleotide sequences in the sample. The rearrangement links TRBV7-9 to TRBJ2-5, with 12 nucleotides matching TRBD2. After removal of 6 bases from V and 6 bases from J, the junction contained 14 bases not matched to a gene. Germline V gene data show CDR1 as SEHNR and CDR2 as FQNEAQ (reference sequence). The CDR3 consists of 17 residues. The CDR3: CASSPRGLAGGFKTQYF. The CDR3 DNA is TGTGCCAGCAGTCCGCGGGGCCTAGCGGGGGGGTTCAAGACCCAGTACTTC.

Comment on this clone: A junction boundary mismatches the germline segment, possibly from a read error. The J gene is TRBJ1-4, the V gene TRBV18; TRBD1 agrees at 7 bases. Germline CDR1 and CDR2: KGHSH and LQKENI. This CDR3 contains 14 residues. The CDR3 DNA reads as TGTGCCAGCTCACTGACAGGGACTAGTGAAAAACTGTTTTTT. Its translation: CASSLTGTSEKLFF.

CDR3 nucleotide sequence: TGTGCCAGCAGCGTCAGACAGGGCCTGGGATACGAGCAGTACTTC. Translation gives CASSVRQGLGYEQYF. The chain uses TRBV13 and TRBJ2-7; TRBD1 matches 7 bases. Per germline, CDR1 PRHDT and CDR2 FYEKMQ (reference sequence). J was trimmed by 4 bases and V by 5 bases; bases with no gene match: 11. This CDR3 is built from 15 residues.

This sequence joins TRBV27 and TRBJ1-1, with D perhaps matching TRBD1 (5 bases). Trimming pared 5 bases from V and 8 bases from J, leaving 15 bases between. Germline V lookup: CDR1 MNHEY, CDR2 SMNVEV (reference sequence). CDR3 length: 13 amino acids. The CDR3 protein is CASSPDRTTEAFF. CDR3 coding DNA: TGTGCCAGCAGTCCCGACAGAACCACCGAAGCTTTCTTT.

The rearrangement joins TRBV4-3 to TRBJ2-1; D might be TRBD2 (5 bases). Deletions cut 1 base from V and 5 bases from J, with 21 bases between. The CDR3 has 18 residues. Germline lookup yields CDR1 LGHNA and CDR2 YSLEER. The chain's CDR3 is CASSQGSTGSPYNNEQFF. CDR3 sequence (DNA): TGCGCCAGCAGCCAAGGCTCTACGGGGAGTCCATATAACAATGAGCAGTTCTTC.

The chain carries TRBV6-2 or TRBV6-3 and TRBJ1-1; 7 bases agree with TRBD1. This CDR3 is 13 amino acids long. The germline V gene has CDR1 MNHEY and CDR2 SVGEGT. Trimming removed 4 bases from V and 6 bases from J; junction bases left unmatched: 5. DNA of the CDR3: TGTGCCAGCAGTTGGACAGGTGGGGCTGAAGCTTTCTTT. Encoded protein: CASSWTGGAEAFF.